A single sample is the source of the 4 T cell receptor beta chains below, sequenced in a study of blood T cell repertoires in COVID-19. The assay was immunoSEQ multiplex PCR, and TCRdb's table has in-frame clones only and misses some. The sample carries 400,000 to 550,000 clones, around nine tenths recorded once. Sequenced material: peripheral blood. The receptors here all came from a woman in her 30s with acute or convalescent COVID-19.

The chain is built from TRBV2 and TRBJ1-3; no clear D. Between the trimmed V and J ends, which lost 2 bases and 4 bases, there was a span of 3 bases. The length of the CDR3 is 12 residues. Germline-derived CDR1 and CDR2 are SNHLY and FYNNEI. The DNA for the CDR3 is TGTGCCAGCAGTGAATTAGGAAACACCATATATTTT. It specifies CASSELGNTIYF.

This chain connects TRBV19 to TRBJ1-1, with D possibly matching TRBD1 (5 bases). The CDR3 is made up of 12 amino acids. Germline CDR1 and CDR2: LNHDA and SQIVND (reference sequence). Trimming pared 7 bases from V and 1 base from J, leaving 7 bases between. DNA for the CDR3: TGTGCCAGTAAAGACAGGAACACTGAAGCTTTCTTT. This sequence encodes CASKDRNTEAFF. Supplemented by reference TRBV19 and TRBJ1-1, the full variable domain reads DGGITQSPKYLFRKEGQNVTLSCEQNLNHDAMYWYRQDPGQGLRLIYYSQIVNDFQKGDIAEGYSVSREKKESFPLTVTSAQKNPTAFYLCASKDRNTEAFFGQGTRLTVV.

The CDR3 DNA reads as TGTGCAACCCAGGGAGGGGGGATAGCCAAAAACATTCAGTACTTC. Translation: CATQGGGIAKNIQYF. This chain links TRBV28 with TRBJ2-4, with TRBD2 as a possible D gene (7 bases). Germline CDR1 is MDHEN and CDR2 is SYDVKM. The CDR3 is made up of 15 amino acids.

The chain uses TRBV28 and TRBJ2-5; TRBD2 is a possible D gene (8 bases). Trimming pared 2 bases from V and 4 bases from J, leaving 17 bases between. Looked up from germline, CDR1 is MDHEN and CDR2 is SYDVKM. The CDR3 is 16 residues long. DNA of the CDR3: TGTGCCAGCAGTTTACGGGGGGGACAGCAAAGAGAGACCCAGTACTTC. It specifies CASSLRGGQQRETQYF.